These 26 T cell receptor beta chains share one sample of origin, sequenced in a study of cytomegalovirus exposure and HLA in healthy donors. TCRdb's table, derived via immunoSEQ multiplex PCR, lists solely in-frame clones and lacks some. The sample yields about 79,000 clones, roughly 93% seen once. Source material: PBMCs. Source of these receptors: a woman younger than 45 in good health and CMV-seronegative.

The rearrangement joins TRBV4-1 to TRBJ1-1; TRBD1 agrees at 8 bases. The V gene's germline CDR1 is MGHRA and CDR2 YSYEKL. This CDR3 is 14 amino acids long. Germline trimming cut 4 bases from V and 5 bases from J; bases unmatched to any gene: 6. The CDR3 DNA follows: TGCGCCAGCAGCCGCGGACAGGGCCCTACTGAAGCTTTCTTT. It translates to CASSRGQGPTEAFF.

The V gene is TRBV6-5, the J gene TRBJ1-2; D is possibly TRBD1 (5 bases). CDR3 length equals 16 residues. Germline V gives CDR1 MNHEY, CDR2 SVGAGI. V was pared by 0 bases and J by 3 bases, with 14 bases between. The CDR3 DNA reads TGTGCCAGCAGTTACTCTCGGGTGGGGGGACACTATGGCTACACCTTC. It translates to CASSYSRVGGHYGYTF.

V is TRBV5-1 and J is TRBJ2-3; TRBD2 aligns across 9 bases. The junction had 4 bases not matched to a gene; V was cut back by 3 bases and J by 2 bases. The CDR3 extends over 15 amino acids. The V gene's germline CDR1 is SGHRS and CDR2 YFSETQ. The chain's CDR3 is CASSSSGGPTDTQYF. CDR3 coding DNA: TGCGCCAGCAGCTCCAGCGGGGGGCCCACAGATACGCAGTATTTT.

This clone was observed once. The chain uses TRBV21-1 and TRBJ1-1; no check of the table's D call, TRBD1, against the DNA was made. TRBV21-1 is a listed pseudogene. This CDR3 is 16 amino acids long. The chain's CDR3 is CASSKRGQGKNTEAFF. The DNA for the CDR3 is TGTGCCAGCAGCAAACGAGGACAGGGCAAGAACACTGAAGCTTTCTTT.

The J gene is TRBJ2-1, the V gene TRBV27; tentative D call: TRBD1 (5 bases). Germline CDR1 and CDR2: MNHEY and SMNVEV (reference sequence). The V gene lost 2 bases and the J gene lost 7 bases, with 15 bases spanning the gap. This CDR3 is 15 amino acids long. The DNA of the CDR3 is TGTGCCAGCAGTTTACCCGGCAGGGTAAGAAATGAGCAGTTCTTC. It yields the protein CASSLPGRVRNEQFF.

The gene calls are TRBV9 and TRBJ2-5; D possibly corresponds to TRBD2 (5 bases). The V end was cut by 4 bases, the J end by 4 bases, with 17 bases between. Germline V lookup: CDR1 SGDLS, CDR2 YYNGEE. This CDR3 is built from 15 residues. This chain's CDR3 is CASSPRTAGRETQYF. CDR3 DNA: TGTGCCAGCAGCCCTCGAACAGCTGGGAGAGAGACCCAGTACTTC.

The chain is built from TRBV6-1 and TRBJ2-3; D not resolved. From germline, CDR1 is MNHNS and CDR2 SASEGT. The CDR3 runs 11 residues. With 7 bases removed from V and 2 bases from J, the gap between germline ends came to 4 bases. The CDR3 nucleotides read TGTGCCAGCACGTCCACAGATACGCAGTATTTT. It translates to CASTSTDTQYF.

J is TRBJ1-1 and V is TRBV28; 7 bases are a match to TRBD1. The CDR3 covers 14 residues. Germline CDR1 and CDR2: MDHEN and SYDVKM. V gave up 11 bases and J gave up 5 bases; unmatched junction bases: 14. The CDR3 region is CASKGGGTGTEAFF. DNA for the CDR3: TGTGCCTCCAAAGGGGGCGGAACGGGAACTGAAGCTTTCTTT. Complete variable domain (other parts from reference TRBV28 and TRBJ1-1): DVKVTQSSRYLVKRTGEKVFLECVQDMDHENMFWYRQDPGLGLRLIYFSYDVKMKEKGDIPEGYSVSREKKERFSLILESASTNQTSMYLCASKGGGTGTEAFFGQGTRLTVV.

J is TRBJ2-5 and V is TRBV7-9; 12 nucleotides match TRBD2. J was trimmed by 4 bases and V by 1 base; bases with no gene match: 4. Germline V CDR1 and CDR2: SEHNR, FQNEAQ (reference sequence). The CDR3 extends over 16 amino acids. The CDR3 spells CASSLGLAGVGETQYF. DNA for the CDR3: TGTGCCAGCAGCTTAGGACTAGCGGGAGTCGGAGAGACCCAGTACTTC.

The genes are TRBV6-1 and TRBJ2-7, with a weak D call TRBD1 (6 bases). Germline V gene lookup returns CDR1 MNHNS and CDR2 SASEGT. V lost 8 bases, J lost 3 bases, and 17 bases lay in between. The CDR3 consists of 14 residues. The DNA for the CDR3 is TGTGCCAGCGCATCCGCGGCAGGGGACTACGAGCAGTACTTC. Its protein product is CASASAAGDYEQYF.

The table lists this clone with a count of one. The chain has TRBV6-1 and TRBJ1-2, with D possibly being TRBD1 (6 bases). Germline V CDR1 and CDR2: MNHNS, SASEGT. The CDR3 runs 12 residues. V lost 7 bases, J lost 8 bases, and 14 bases lay in between. The CDR3 reads CASTVGGGGYTF. The DNA of the CDR3 is TGTGCCAGCACAGTGGGGGGGGGCGGCTACACCTTC.

This chain joins TRBV6-4 and TRBJ2-6; TRBD2 matches at 7 bases. With V trimmed by 1 base and J by 0 bases, 0 bases remained unmatched. The CDR3 loop spans 16 amino acids. From germline, CDR1 is MRHNA and CDR2 SNTAGT. The CDR3 spells CASSDWGGSGANVLTF. DNA of the CDR3: TGTGCCAGCAGTGACTGGGGGGGCTCTGGGGCCAACGTCCTGACTTTC.

This chain connects TRBV6-4 to TRBJ2-2; TRBD2 agrees at 7 bases. In germline, CDR1 is MRHNA, CDR2 SNTAGT. The CDR3 covers 16 residues. J gave up 3 bases and V 4 bases, and 8 bases lay outside the gene matches. The CDR3 sequence: CASSATAGVDTGELFF. The CDR3 DNA reads as TGTGCCAGCAGTGCCACCGCGGGGGTGGACACCGGGGAGCTGTTTTTT.

The CDR3 sequence: CASSLGGSTVGYTF. In DNA form, the CDR3 reads TGTGCCAGCAGCTTGGGGGGCTCCACCGTCGGCTACACCTTC. This chain connects TRBV5-4 to TRBJ1-2; D perhaps matches TRBD1 (5 bases). Between the trimmed V and J ends, which lost 0 bases and 8 bases, there was a span of 14 bases. Germline V gene sequence: CDR1 SGHNT, CDR2 YYREEE (reference sequence). The CDR3 is 14 amino acids.

This clone has a single count. V is TRBV30 and J is TRBJ2-7; 7 nucleotides agree with TRBD1. Germline V gene lookup returns CDR1 GTSNPN and CDR2 SVGIG (reference sequence). V shed 3 bases, J shed 9 bases, and the junction held 5 bases outside the gene matches. The CDR3 runs to 11 residues. CDR3 residues: CAWRQGSGQYF. In nucleotides, the CDR3 is TGTGCCTGGAGACAGGGGTCGGGGCAGTACTTC.

V and J are TRBV7-9 and TRBJ1-1; D is ambiguous. Germline assignment: CDR1 SEHNR and CDR2 FQNEAQ (reference sequence). The CDR3 has 17 residues. V gave up 0 bases and J gave up 6 bases, with 20 bases separating them. The CDR3 protein is CASSLAQSVAGRPEAFF. The CDR3 coding sequence is TGTGCCAGCAGCTTAGCGCAATCTGTAGCGGGGAGGCCTGAAGCTTTCTTT.

This clone was found once. V gene TRBV18 combines with J gene TRBJ2-1, with D hard to call. V was trimmed by 1 base and J by 8 bases, leaving 12 bases between them. CDR3 length: 14 residues. CDR1 KGHSH and CDR2 LQKENI come from the germline V gene. CDR3 coding DNA: TGTGCCAGCTCACCACAGAGCCCTTACGATGAGCAGTTCTTC. Translated, it gives CASSPQSPYDEQFF.

In DNA form, the CDR3 reads TGTGCCAGCAGTCCCACACGACTAGCGGGAGTTTCCACCGGGGAGCTGTTTTTT. Translating gives CASSPTRLAGVSTGELFF. The chain links TRBV27 to TRBJ2-2, with 12 bases aligning to TRBD2. V was clipped by 5 bases and J by 4 bases; unmatched bases: 11. CDR3 length: 18 residues. Germline-derived CDR1 and CDR2 are MNHEY and SMNVEV (reference sequence).

The chain joins TRBV6-1 to TRBJ2-1; TRBD1 aligns across 9 bases. The CDR3 extends over 14 amino acids. Losses at the gene ends were 5 bases for V and 7 bases for J; bases not matched to a gene: 6. Germline assignment: CDR1 MNHNS and CDR2 SASEGT. The CDR3 sequence is CASSWTGEVNEQFF. As DNA, the CDR3 is TGTGCCAGCAGTTGGACAGGGGAGGTGAATGAGCAGTTCTTC.

The rearrangement uses TRBV7-9 and TRBJ1-4; D is uncertain. Trimming removed 5 bases at V and 4 bases at J, with 8 bases between. This CDR3 spans 13 amino acids. CDR1 SEHNR and CDR2 FQNEAQ come from the germline V gene (reference sequence). The CDR3 here is CASSLNRNEKLFF. DNA of the CDR3: TGTGCCAGCAGCCTAAACCGTAATGAAAAACTGTTTTTT. Looking up the rest from reference TRBV7-9 and TRBJ1-4 gives the full variable domain: DTGVSQNPRHKITKRGQNVTFRCDPISEHNRLYWYRQTLGQGPEFLTYFQNEAQLEKSRLLSDRFSAERPKGSFSTLEIQRTEQGDSAMYLCASSLNRNEKLFFGSGTQLSVL.

This chain links TRBV29-1 with TRBJ1-2; 8 positions agree with TRBD1. This CDR3 is 16 amino acids long. Germline CDR1 reads SQVTM; CDR2 reads ANQGSEA. V lost 3 bases and J lost 5; bases outside the gene matches: 14. The DNA of the CDR3 is TGCAGCGTTGACCGGTCCGGACAGGGAGTCCCATATGGCTACACCTTC. Translated: CSVDRSGQGVPYGYTF.

V is TRBV7-2 and J is TRBJ2-7; possibly TRBD1 for D (5 bases). Between the trimmed V and J ends, which lost 5 bases and 0 bases, there was a span of 11 bases. The CDR3 is made up of 14 amino acids. Germline V gives CDR1 SGHTA, CDR2 FQGNSA. The CDR3 DNA reads as TGTGCCAGCAGCCACGACAGTTTCTCCTACGAGCAGTACTTC. It specifies CASSHDSFSYEQYF.

The chain combines TRBV7-2 with TRBJ2-7; D ambiguous. Trimming shortened V by 2 bases and J by 2 bases, and 7 bases separated the two germline ends. The germline V gene encodes CDR1 SGHTA and CDR2 FQGNSA. The CDR3 consists of 13 residues. In DNA, the CDR3 is TGTGCCAGCAGCTTAAAACAGACCTACGAGCAGTACTTC. It encodes CASSLKQTYEQYF.

The V gene is TRBV5-4, the J gene TRBJ2-5; TRBD2 matches 8 bases. This CDR3 has 15 residues. The ends lost 2 bases at V and 5 bases at J; junction bases unmatched: 8. The germline V gene encodes CDR1 SGHNT and CDR2 YYREEE (reference sequence). CDR3 amino acids: CASSFNAGGAETQYF. CDR3 in DNA: TGTGCCAGCAGCTTTAACGCGGGGGGAGCGGAGACCCAGTACTTC.

This rearrangement joins TRBV4-1 to TRBJ1-4, with D uncertain. Germline CDR1 is MGHRA and CDR2 is YSYEKL. V dropped 2 bases and J dropped 3 bases, with 13 bases sitting between them. CDR3 length: 16 residues. CDR3: CASSQLNSNSNEKLFF. In DNA, the CDR3 is TGCGCCAGCAGCCAATTAAACTCCAATTCTAATGAAAAACTGTTTTTT.

This chain connects TRBV7-2 to TRBJ2-2; D remains ambiguous. The CDR3 contains 15 residues. The germline CDR1 and CDR2 sequences are SGHTA and FQGNSA. The germline V and J ends were trimmed by 1 base and 0 bases, with 6 bases remaining between them. The CDR3 loop is CASSLGAANTGELFF. The CDR3 region has the DNA TGTGCCAGCAGCTTAGGGGCAGCGAACACCGGGGAGCTGTTTTTT.